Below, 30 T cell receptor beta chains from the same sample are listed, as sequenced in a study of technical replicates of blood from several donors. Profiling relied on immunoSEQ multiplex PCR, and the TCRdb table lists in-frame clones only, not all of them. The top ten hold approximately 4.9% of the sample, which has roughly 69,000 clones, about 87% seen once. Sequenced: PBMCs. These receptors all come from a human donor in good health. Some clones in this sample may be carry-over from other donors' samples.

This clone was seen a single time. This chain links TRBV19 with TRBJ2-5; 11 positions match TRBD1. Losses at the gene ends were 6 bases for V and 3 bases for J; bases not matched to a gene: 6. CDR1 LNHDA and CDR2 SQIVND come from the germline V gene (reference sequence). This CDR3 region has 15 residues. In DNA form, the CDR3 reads TGTGCCAGTAGGGGGACAGGGGGATCAAAAGAGACCCAGTACTTC. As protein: CASRGTGGSKETQYF.

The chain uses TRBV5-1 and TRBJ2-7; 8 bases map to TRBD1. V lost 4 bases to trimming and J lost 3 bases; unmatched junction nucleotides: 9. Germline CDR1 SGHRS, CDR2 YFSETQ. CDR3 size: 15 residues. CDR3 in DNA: TGCGCCAGCAGCGACCCGACAGGGGTGAGCTACGAGCAGTACTTC. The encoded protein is CASSDPTGVSYEQYF.

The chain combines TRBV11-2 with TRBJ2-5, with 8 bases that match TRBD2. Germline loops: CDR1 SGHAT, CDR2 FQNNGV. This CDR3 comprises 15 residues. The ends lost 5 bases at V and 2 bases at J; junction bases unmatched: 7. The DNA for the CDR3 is TGTGCCAGCAGCGGTAGCGGGGTGGGTCAAGAGACCCAGTACTTC. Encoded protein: CASSGSGVGQETQYF.

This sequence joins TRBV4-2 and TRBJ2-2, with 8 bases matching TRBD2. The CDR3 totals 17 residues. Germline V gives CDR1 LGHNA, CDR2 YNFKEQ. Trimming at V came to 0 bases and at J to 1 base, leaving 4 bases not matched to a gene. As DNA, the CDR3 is TGTGCCAGCAGCCAAGATCTCGGGGGGGGGAACACCGGGGAGCTGTTTTTT. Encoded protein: CASSQDLGGGNTGELFF.

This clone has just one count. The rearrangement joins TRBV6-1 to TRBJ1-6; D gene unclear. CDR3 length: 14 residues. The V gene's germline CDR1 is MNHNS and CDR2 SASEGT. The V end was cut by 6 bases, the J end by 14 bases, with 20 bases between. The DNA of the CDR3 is TGTGCCAGCAGAGTTGGAGCAGAAGCGACGGCCCTCCACTTT. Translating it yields CASRVGAEATALHF.

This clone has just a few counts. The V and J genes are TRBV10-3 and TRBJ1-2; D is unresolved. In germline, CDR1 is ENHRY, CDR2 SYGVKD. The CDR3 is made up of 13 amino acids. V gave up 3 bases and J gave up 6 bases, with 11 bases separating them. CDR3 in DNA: TGTGCCATCAGTGATCCAGCCGAGGATGGCTACACCTTC. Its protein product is CAISDPAEDGYTF.

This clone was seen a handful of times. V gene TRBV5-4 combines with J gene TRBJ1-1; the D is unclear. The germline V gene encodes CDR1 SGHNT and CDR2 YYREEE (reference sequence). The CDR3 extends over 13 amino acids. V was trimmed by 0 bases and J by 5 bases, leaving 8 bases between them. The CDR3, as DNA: TGTGCCAGCAGCTTGGGTCGGTGGACTGAAGCTTTCTTT. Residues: CASSLGRWTEAFF.

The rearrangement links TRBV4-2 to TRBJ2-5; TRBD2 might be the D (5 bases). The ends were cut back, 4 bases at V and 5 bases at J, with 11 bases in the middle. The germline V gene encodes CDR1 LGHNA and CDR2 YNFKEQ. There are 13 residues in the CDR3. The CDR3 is CASSLRELETQYF. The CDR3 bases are TGTGCCAGCAGCCTAAGGGAGCTGGAGACCCAGTACTTC.

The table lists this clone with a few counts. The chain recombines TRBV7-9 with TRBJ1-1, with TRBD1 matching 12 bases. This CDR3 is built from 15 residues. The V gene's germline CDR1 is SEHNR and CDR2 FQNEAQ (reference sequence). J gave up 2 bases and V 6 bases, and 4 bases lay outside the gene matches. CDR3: CASRRDRGPNTEAFF. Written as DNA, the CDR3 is TGTGCCAGCAGGCGGGACAGGGGGCCTAACACTGAAGCTTTCTTT.

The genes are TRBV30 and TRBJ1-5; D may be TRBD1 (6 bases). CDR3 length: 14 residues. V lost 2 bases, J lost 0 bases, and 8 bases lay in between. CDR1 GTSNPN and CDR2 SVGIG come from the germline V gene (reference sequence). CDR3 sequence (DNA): TGTGCCTGGAGTCTAGGGGGTAGCAATCAGCCCCAGCATTTT. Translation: CAWSLGGSNQPQHF.

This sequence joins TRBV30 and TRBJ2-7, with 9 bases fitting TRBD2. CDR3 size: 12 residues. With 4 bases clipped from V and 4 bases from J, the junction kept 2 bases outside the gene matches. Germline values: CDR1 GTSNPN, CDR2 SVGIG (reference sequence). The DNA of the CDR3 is TGTGCCTGGACTAGCGGGAAGTACGAGCAGTACTTC. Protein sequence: CAWTSGKYEQYF.

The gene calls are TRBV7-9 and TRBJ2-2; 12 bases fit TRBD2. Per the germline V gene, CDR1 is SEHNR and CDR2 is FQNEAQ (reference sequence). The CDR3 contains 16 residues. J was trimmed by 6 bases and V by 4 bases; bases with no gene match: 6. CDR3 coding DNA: TGTGCCAGCAGCTCGCAGACTAGCGGGAGAGCCGGGGAGCTGTTTTTT. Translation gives CASSSQTSGRAGELFF.

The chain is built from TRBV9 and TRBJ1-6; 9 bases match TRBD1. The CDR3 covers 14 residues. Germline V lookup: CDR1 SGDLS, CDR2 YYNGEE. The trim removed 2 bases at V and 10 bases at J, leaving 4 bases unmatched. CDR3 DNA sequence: TGTGCCAGCAGCGTTGGGACAGGGAACTCACCCCTCCACTTT. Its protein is CASSVGTGNSPLHF. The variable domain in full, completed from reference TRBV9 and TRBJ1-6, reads DSGVTQTPKHLITATGQRVTLRCSPRSGDLSVYWYQQSLDQGLQFLIQYYNGEERAKGNILERFSAQQFPDLHSELNLSSLELGDSALYFCASSVGTGNSPLHFGNGTRLTVT.

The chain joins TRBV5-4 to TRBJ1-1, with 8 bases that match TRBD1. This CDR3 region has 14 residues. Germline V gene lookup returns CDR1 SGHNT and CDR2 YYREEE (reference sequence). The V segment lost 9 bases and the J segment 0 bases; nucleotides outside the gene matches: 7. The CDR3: CATVTTGVNTEAFF. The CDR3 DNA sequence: TGTGCCACCGTGACGACAGGGGTGAACACTGAAGCTTTCTTT.

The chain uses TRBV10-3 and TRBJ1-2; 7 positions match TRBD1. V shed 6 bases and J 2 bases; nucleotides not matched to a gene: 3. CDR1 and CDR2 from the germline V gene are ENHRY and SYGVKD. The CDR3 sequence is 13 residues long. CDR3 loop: CAIRSQGNYGYTF. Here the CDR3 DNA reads TGTGCCATCAGGTCACAGGGGAACTATGGCTACACCTTC.

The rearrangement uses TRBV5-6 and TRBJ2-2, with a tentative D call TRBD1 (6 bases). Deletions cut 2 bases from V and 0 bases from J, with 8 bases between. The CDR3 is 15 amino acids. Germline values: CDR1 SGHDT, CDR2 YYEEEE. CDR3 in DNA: TGTGCCAGCAGCTTTGGGACAACGAACACCGGGGAGCTGTTTTTT. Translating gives CASSFGTTNTGELFF.

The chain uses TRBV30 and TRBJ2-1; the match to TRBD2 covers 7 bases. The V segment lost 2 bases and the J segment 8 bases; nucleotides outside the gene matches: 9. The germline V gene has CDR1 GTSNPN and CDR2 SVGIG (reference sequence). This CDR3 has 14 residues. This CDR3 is CAWSTGLVNDEQFF. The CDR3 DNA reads TGTGCCTGGAGTACTGGACTAGTCAATGATGAGCAGTTCTTC.

The CDR3 DNA sequence: TGTGCCAGCAGCTTAGCTGGGGGGAGTCAGAACGAGCAGTACTTC. This encodes CASSLAGGSQNEQYF. V is TRBV7-2 and J is TRBJ2-7; D perhaps matches TRBD2 (6 bases). CDR3 size: 15 residues. Germline V gene lookup returns CDR1 SGHTA and CDR2 FQGNSA. Deletions cut 0 bases from V and 5 bases from J, with 14 bases between.

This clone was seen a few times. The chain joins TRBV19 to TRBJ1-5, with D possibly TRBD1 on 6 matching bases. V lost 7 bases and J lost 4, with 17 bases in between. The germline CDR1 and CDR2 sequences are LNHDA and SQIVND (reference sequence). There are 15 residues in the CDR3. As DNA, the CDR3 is TGTGCCAGTACTAACGGACAGCTGTGGAATCAGCCCCAGCATTTT. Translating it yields CASTNGQLWNQPQHF. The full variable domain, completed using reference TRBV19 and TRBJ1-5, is DGGITQSPKYLFRKEGQNVTLSCEQNLNHDAMYWYRQDPGQGLRLIYYSQIVNDFQKGDIAEGYSVSREKKESFPLTVTSAQKNPTAFYLCASTNGQLWNQPQHFGDGTRLSIL.

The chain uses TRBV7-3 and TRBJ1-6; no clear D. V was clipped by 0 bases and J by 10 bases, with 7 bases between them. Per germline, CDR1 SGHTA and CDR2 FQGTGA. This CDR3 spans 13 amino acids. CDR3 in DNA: TGTGCCAGCAGCTTAACGGCTTCGTCACCCCTCCACTTT. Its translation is CASSLTASSPLHF.

CDR3 sequence reads: CSASTGAEAFF. DNA for the CDR3: TGCAGTGCTAGTACGGGGGCTGAAGCTTTCTTT. The chain combines TRBV20-1 with TRBJ1-1; D possibly corresponds to TRBD1 (5 bases). Looked up from germline, CDR1 is DFQATT and CDR2 is SNEGSKA (reference sequence). The CDR3 contains 11 residues. Trimming shortened V by 3 bases and J by 6 bases, and 8 bases separated the two germline ends.

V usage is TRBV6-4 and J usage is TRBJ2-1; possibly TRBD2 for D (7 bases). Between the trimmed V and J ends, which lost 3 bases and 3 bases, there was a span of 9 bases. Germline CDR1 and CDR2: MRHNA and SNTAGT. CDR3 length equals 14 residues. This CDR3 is CASSEGGDYNEQFF. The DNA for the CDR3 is TGTGCCAGCAGTGAAGGGGGGGACTACAATGAGCAGTTCTTC.

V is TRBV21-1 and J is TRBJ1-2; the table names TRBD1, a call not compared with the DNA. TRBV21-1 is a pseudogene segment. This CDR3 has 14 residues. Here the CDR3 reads CASSKARGRNGYTF. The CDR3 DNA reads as TGTGCCAGCAGCAAAGCGAGGGGGAGAAATGGCTACACCTTC.

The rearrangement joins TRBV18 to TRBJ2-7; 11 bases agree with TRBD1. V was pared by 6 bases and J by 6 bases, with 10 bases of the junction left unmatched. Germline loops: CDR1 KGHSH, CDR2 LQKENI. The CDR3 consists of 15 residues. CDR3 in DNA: TGTGCCAGCTCGCCCGCCCGGGACAGGGGGATCGAGCAGTACTTC. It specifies CASSPARDRGIEQYF.

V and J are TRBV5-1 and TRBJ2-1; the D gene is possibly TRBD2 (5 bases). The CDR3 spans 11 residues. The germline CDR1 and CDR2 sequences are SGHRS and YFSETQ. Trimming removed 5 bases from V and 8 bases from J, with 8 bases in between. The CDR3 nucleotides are TGCGCCAGCAGACTAGAGGATGAGCAGTTCTTC. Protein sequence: CASRLEDEQFF.

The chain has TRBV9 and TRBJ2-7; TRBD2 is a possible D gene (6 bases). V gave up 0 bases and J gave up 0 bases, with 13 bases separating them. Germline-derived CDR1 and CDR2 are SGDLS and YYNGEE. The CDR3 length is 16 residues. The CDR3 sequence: CASSVDAGFTSYEQYF. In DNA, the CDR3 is TGTGCCAGCAGCGTAGATGCGGGGTTTACCTCCTACGAGCAGTACTTC.

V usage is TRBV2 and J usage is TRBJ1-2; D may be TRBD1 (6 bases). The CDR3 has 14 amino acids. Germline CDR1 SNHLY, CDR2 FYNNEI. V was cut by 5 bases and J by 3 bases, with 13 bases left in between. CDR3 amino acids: CASSTGTPYYGYTF. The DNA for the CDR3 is TGTGCCAGCAGTACCGGGACACCCTACTATGGCTACACCTTC.

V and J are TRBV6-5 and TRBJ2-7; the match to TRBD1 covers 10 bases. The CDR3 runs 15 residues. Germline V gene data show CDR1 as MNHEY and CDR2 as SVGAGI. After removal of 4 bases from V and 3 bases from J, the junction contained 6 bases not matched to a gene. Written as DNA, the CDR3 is TGTGCCAGCAGTTCAACCGGGACAGGGGTCTACGAGCAGTACTTC. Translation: CASSSTGTGVYEQYF.

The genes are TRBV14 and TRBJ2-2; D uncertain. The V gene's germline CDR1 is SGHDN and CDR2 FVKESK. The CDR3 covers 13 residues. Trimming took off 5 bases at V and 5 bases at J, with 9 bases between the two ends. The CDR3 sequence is CASSYSRTGELFF. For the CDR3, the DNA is TGTGCCAGCAGCTACTCGAGGACCGGGGAGCTGTTTTTT.

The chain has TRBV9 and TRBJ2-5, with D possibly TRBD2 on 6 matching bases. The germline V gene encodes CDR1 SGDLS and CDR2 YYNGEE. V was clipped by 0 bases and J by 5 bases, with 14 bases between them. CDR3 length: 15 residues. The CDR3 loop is CASSVGSGVEETQYF. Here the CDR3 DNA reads TGTGCCAGCAGCGTAGGTTCGGGAGTGGAGGAGACCCAGTACTTC.